The TCR beta chain under discussion was sequenced for a study of cytomegalovirus exposure and HLA in healthy donors. At the level of the study: The 100 to 150 validation repertoires, a later analysis reported, used the same platform as the roughly 660 repertoires from the first cohort. General study results and limits: The classifier reportedly diagnosed cytomegalovirus status with high specificity and sensitivity. The authors listed some 150 TCR beta chains as cytomegalovirus-associated. According to a later analysis, TCR clusters from the first cohort tended to co-occur in the 100 to 150 validation repertoires.

Libraries were prepared by immunoSEQ multiplex PCR; TCRdb keeps only in-frame clonotypes and omits some of them. Of 97,000 or so clones listed, about 90% were seen once; the top ten hold 6.3%. With respect to this clone: Its specificity is not known.

Material for sequencing was PBMCs. The TCR comes from a man between 18 and 29 years old in good health and CMV-seropositive.

CDR3 bases: TGTGCCAGCAGTCACGGACAGGGGCAAGAGACCCAGTACTTC. Protein: CASSHGQGQETQYF. The chain joins TRBV2 to TRBJ2-5; 9 bases map to TRBD1. In germline, CDR1 is SNHLY, CDR2 FYNNEI. The CDR3 runs to 14 residues. The V and J ends lost 5 bases and 2 bases, in that order; junction bases with no gene match: 3.